The TCR beta chain under discussion was sequenced for a study of blood T cell repertoires in COVID-19. About the study: Specimens from acute and convalescent COVID-19 originated in the United States, Italy and Spain. Sources were T cells, B-cell-depleted T cells, or PBMCs; the material itself was cDNA or gDNA.

Under the authors' procedure: Reference gene primers were amplified, and this amplification served to estimate nucleated cell counts. Clones were sequenced by immunoSEQ multiplex PCR, and TCRdb holds only the in-frame ones, with some missing. V, J and clone size derive from that table, while D and trimming were established from the DNA sequence. Here the sample spans over 200,000 clones, over 65% being singletons. The germline V gene encodes CDR1 SGHRS and CDR2 YFSETQ. V gave up 0 bases and J gave up 4 bases, with 13 bases separating them. The CDR3 length is 16 residues. The genes are TRBV5-1 and TRBJ2-2, with D maybe TRBD1 (6 bases). The sequencing input was peripheral blood. The TCR was taken from an elderly woman with acute or convalescent COVID-19. The CDR3 protein is CASSLATDRLTGELFF. Here the CDR3 DNA reads TGCGCCAGCAGCTTGGCCACGGACAGACTCACCGGGGAGCTGTTTTTT.